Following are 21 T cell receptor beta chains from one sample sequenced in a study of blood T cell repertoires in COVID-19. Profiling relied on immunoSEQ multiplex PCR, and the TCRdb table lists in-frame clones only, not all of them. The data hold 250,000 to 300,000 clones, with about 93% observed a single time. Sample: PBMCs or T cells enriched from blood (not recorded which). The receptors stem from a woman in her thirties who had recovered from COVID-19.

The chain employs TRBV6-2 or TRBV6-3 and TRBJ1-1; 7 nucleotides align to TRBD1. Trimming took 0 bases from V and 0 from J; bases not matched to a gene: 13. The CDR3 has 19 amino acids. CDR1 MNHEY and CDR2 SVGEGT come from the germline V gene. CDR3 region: CASSYSGTARAGVNTEAFF. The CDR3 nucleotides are TGTGCCAGCAGTTACTCCGGGACAGCCAGAGCTGGGGTGAACACTGAAGCTTTCTTT.

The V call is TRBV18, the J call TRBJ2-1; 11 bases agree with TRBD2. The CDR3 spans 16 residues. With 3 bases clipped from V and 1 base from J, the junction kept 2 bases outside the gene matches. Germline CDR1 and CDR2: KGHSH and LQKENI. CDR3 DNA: TGTGCCAGCTCACCGCTAGCGGGAGGTTCCTACAATGAGCAGTTCTTC. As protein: CASSPLAGGSYNEQFF.

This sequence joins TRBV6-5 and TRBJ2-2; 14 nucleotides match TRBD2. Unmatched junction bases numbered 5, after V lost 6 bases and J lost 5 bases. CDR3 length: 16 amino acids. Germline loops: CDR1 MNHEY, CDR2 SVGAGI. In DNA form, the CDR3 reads TGTGCCAGCAGCTACGGGACTAGCGGGAGTACCGGGGAGCTGTTTTTT. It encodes CASSYGTSGSTGELFF.

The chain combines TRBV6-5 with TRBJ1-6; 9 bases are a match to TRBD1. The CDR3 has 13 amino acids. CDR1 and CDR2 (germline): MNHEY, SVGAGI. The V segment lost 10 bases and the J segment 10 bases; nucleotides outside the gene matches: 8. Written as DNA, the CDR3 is TGTGCCACCCAGGGACAGGGTGACTCACCCCTCCACTTT. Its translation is CATQGQGDSPLHF.

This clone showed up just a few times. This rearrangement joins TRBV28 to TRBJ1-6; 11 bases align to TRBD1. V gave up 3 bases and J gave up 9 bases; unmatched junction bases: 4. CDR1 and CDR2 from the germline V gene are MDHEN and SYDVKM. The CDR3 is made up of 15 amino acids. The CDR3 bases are TGTGCCAGCAGTTTCGGACAGGGGGCGCGTTCACCCCTCCACTTT. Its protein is CASSFGQGARSPLHF.

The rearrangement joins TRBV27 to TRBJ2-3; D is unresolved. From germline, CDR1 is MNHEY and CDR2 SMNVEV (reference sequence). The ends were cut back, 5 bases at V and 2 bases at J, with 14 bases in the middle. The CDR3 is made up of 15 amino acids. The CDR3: CASSPSRGVTDTQYF. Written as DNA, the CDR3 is TGTGCCAGCAGTCCTTCCCGAGGCGTCACAGATACGCAGTATTTT.

The CDR3 DNA reads TGTGCCAGCAGAGAGTCTCGGTACAATGAGCAGTTCTTC. Amino acids: CASRESRYNEQFF. The V gene is TRBV3-1 (or the pseudogene TRBV3-2), the J gene TRBJ2-1; the D is unclear. CDR1 and CDR2 from the germline V gene are LGHDT and YNNKEL (reference sequence). This CDR3 has 13 residues. The V gene lost 6 bases and the J gene lost 4 bases, with 10 bases spanning the gap.

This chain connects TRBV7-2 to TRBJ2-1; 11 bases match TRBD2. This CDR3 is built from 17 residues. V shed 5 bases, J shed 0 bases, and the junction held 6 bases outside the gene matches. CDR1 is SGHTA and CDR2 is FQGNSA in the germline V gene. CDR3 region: CASSLGLAGVSYNEQFF. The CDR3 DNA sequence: TGTGCCAGCAGCCTCGGACTAGCGGGCGTCTCCTACAATGAGCAGTTCTTC.

CDR3 DNA sequence: TGTGCCAGTAGTACGCAAGGGGGAGTATCCTACAATGAGCAGTTCTTC. Its protein product is CASSTQGGVSYNEQFF. This chain joins TRBV19 and TRBJ2-1, with D perhaps matching TRBD1 (6 bases). The V gene's germline CDR1 is LNHDA and CDR2 SQIVND (reference sequence). The CDR3 is 16 residues long. V lost 4 bases and J 1 base, leaving 14 bases between the germline ends.

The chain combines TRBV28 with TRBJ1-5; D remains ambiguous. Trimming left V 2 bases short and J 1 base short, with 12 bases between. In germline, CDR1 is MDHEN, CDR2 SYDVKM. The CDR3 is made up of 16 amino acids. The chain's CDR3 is CASSLASWPSNQPQHF. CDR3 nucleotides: TGTGCCAGCAGTTTAGCCTCCTGGCCCAGCAATCAGCCCCAGCATTTT.

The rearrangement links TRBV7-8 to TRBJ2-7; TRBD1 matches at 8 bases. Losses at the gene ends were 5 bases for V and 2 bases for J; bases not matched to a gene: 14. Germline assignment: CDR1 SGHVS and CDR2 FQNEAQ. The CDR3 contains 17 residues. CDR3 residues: CASSLTAGQGVTYEQYF. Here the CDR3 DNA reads TGTGCCAGCAGCCTAACAGCCGGACAGGGTGTTACCTACGAGCAGTACTTC.

CDR3 in DNA: TGTGCCATCAGTGAAGCGGGAGGTGCAGGGGCCAACGTCCTGACTTTC. Its translation is CAISEAGGAGANVLTF. The chain couples TRBV10-3 to TRBJ2-6, with 9 bases matching TRBD2. The germline V gene encodes CDR1 ENHRY and CDR2 SYGVKD. J lost 4 bases, V lost 3 bases, and 4 bases had no gene match. The CDR3 loop spans 16 amino acids.

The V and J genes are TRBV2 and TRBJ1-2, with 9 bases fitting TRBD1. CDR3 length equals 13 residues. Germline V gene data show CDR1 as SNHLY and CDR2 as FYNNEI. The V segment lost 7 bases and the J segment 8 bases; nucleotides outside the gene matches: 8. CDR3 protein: CASNPQGAGGYTF. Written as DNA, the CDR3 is TGTGCCAGCAACCCACAGGGGGCAGGAGGCTACACCTTC.

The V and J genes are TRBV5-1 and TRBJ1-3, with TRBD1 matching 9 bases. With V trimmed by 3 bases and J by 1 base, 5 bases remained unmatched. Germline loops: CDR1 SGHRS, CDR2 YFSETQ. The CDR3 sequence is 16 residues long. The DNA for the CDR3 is TGCGCCAGCAGCTACGCCGGGACAGGGTCTGGAAACACCATATATTTT. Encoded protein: CASSYAGTGSGNTIYF.

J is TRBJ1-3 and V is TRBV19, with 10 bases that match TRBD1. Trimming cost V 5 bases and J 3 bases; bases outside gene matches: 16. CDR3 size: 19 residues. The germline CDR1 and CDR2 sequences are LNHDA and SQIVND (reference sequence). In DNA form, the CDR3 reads TGTGCCAGTAGTCCCGGGAGTGCTAGACAGGGGGCGAGTGGAAACACCATATATTTT. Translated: CASSPGSARQGASGNTIYF.

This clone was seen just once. CDR3 sequence reads: CATRTSGRTDTQYF. The DNA of the CDR3 is TGTGCCACCCGGACTAGCGGGAGAACAGATACGCAGTATTTT. The V and J genes are TRBV10-3 and TRBJ2-3; 13 bases are a match to TRBD2. CDR1 and CDR2 from the germline V gene are ENHRY and SYGVKD. CDR3 length: 14 residues. V was pared by 10 bases and J by 3 bases, with 4 bases of the junction left unmatched.

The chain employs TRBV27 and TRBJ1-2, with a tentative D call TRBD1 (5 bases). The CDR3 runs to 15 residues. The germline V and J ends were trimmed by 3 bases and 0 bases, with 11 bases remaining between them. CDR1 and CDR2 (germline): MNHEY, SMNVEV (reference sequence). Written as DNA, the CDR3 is TGTGCCAGCAGTTTTAGGCAGGGTGCTAACTATGGCTACACCTTC. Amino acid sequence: CASSFRQGANYGYTF.

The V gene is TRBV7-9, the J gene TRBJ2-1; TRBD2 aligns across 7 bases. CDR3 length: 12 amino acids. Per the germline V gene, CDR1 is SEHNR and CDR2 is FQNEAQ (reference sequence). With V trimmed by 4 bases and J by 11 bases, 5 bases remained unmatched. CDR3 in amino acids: CASSSLATQQFF. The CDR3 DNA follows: TGTGCCAGCAGCTCACTAGCGACTCAGCAGTTCTTC.

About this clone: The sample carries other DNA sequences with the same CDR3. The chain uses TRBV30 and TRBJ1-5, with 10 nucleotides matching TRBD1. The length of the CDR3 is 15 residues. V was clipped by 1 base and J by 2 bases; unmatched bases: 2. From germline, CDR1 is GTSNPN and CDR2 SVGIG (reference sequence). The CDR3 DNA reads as TGTGCCTGGAGTGGGGGGACAGGGGGCAATCAGCCCCAGCATTTT. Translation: CAWSGGTGGNQPQHF.

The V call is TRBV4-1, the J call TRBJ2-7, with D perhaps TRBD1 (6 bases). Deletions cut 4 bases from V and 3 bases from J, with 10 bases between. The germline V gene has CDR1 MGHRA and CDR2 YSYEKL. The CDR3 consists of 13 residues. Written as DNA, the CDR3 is TGCGCCAGCAGCCTGCAGGGGAACTACGAGCAGTACTTC. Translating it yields CASSLQGNYEQYF.

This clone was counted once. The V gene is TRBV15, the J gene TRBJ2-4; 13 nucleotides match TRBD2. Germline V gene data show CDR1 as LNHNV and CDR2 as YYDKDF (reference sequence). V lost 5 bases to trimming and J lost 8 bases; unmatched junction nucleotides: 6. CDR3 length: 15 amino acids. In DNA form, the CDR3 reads TGTGCCACCAGCCTACTAGGGACTAGCGGGGACATTCAGTACTTC. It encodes CATSLLGTSGDIQYF.